Given below is one TCR beta chain in context. Its cognate antigen has yet to be identified. Base qualities are not provided; no much larger clone lies one nucleotide away. For CDR1 and CDR2, the germline V gene lists SGHVS and FQNEAQ. Trimming costs V 5 bases and J 6 bases, and their ends lie 6 bases apart. The CDR3 runs 11 amino acids, cysteine and phenylalanine included. The CDR3 DNA has 33 bases and is translated from base 1. The entire amount of isolated RNA was reverse transcribed using the High Capacity cDNA Reverse Transcription Kit, so the sequenced TCRB transcripts were expressed ones. Deep immunoSEQ sequencing was applied to naive, central memory and regulatory T cell samples, giving an average of roughly 3.5 million total reads per sample. Sorted cells were lysed in RLT buffer, and RNA was extracted using DNase-treated RNeasy Micro or Mini kits according to cell number. Each cell subset was processed on its own to prevent cross-contamination, while patient and healthy donor samples were processed together. The immunoSEQ multiplex PCR was used to amplify TCRB sequences from cDNA, yielding 87-bp fragments that span the CDR3 region. Amplicons were sequenced on the Illumina HiSeq platform. Processing in the source paper ran as follows. Synthetic template baselines were used to correct PCR bias computationally, reads within Hamming distance 2 were collapsed, and singletons that could not be merged were discarded. Reads were aligned against IMGT to assign V, D and J genes, CDR3 length and insertions or deletions at six rearrangement sites. Within each subset, clonotype counts were normalized to the number of sorted cells before true diversity and Gini coefficients were calculated with the tcR R package. The overlap coefficient, calculated on TCRB nucleotide sequences, was used to quantify repertoire sharing. The table comes from immuneACCESS by way of TCRdb, which keeps in-frame sequences with V and J called. Part of the clones is missing from these tables; in studies checked, under half for an unresolved V gene and the rest for unknown reasons. V, J and clone size were drawn from that table, and D and trimming were deduced from the DNA. This sample lists 330,000 or so clones; around 15% were detected once. Under 8.5% of the sample is taken by the ten largest.

The data belong to a study of beta chain features in type 1 diabetes (dated by TCRdb to 2016 to 2018). For the study in its entirety: Mean age, gender distribution, total cell number and subset yield did not differ between patients and healthy donors. A total of around 110,000,000 sorted cells were examined across all samples, and RNA yield correlated strongly with the number of cells per subset. The study compared TCRB repertoires of sorted circulating CD4+ T cell subsets between recently diagnosed type 1 diabetes patients and matched healthy donors. Regulatory and stem cell-like memory subsets were obtained from only 8 patients and about eight healthy donors, while naive and central memory subsets were obtained from all 30 or so donors.

Each donor gave one peripheral blood draw, averaging roughly 100 mL, which was collected into heparinised tubes. Using a panel that included CD45RO, CCR7, CD25, CD127, CD95 and CD27, naive, central memory, regulatory and stem cell-like memory CD4+ T cells were sorted on a BD FACSAria II. A purity above 95% was achieved for all sorted populations. PBMCs were isolated right away by Lymphoprep density gradient centrifugation and were stained directly, without culture. Samples were stained and sorted in pairs, with one healthy donor and one patient per experiment, so that batch effects were minimized. The investigation overall reported the following: Shorter templates might have been favored by PCR, but patient and control samples were amplified and corrected together, so both groups would have been affected equally by any skew. Because small numbers of individuals were included in the HLA sub-analyses, any influence of HLA type on TCRB rearrangement was left unresolved. A moderate but significant shortening of TCRB CDR3 length was observed in type 1 diabetes patients in all four CD4+ subsets. Because cDNA was sequenced instead of genomic DNA, activated cells with high expression could be over-represented, although the groups did not differ in activation or CD3 levels. At VDJ recombination sites, type 1 diabetes patients had fewer insertions and more deleted nucleotides, which implies abnormalities in thymic rearrangement. Naive, central memory and regulatory TCRB repertoires appeared to be more alike among patients than among healthy donors.

The sequence derives from a man aged 25-45 years in good health. The sequenced sample consisted of central memory CD4+ T cells from blood. The chain uses TRBV7-8 and TRBJ2-3, with the D gene call left open. At the DNA level, the sequence is TGTGCCAGCAGCCAAAAGGATACGCAGTATTTT. It translates as CASSQKDTQYF. The CDR3, completed at both ends by the reference TRBV7-8 and TRBJ2-3 genes, gives the full variable domain GAGVSQSPRYKVAKRGQDVALRCDPISGHVSLFWYQQALGQGPEFLTYFQNEAQLDKSGLPSDRFFAERPEGSVSTLKIQRTQQEDSAVYLCASSQKDTQYFGPGTRLTVL.